This T cell receptor (beta chain) was observed in a study of HIV-infected children after antiretroviral therapy interruption. On the study more broadly: EBV and CMV exposure was recorded in most children.

Noted treatment: PENTA 11 planned treatment interruption arm or continuous ART arm. Naive CD4+ CD45RA+ CD45RO- T cells were FACS-sorted from thawed PBMCs. Trimming removed 0 bases at V and 1 base at J, with 8 bases between. Per germline, CDR1 LGHDT and CDR2 YNNKEL (reference sequence). The CDR3 consists of 15 residues. This clonotype was observed many times. Its antigen is still unknown. Broader study findings: Naive CD4+ sequences overlapped less between time points once interruption began. Naive CD4+ Gini coefficient rose by interruption end, suggesting clonal expansion.

A 3' RACE protocol on RNA, with unique molecular identifiers, produced the TCR library. TCRdb analysed the 3' RACE reads with MiXCR anew, one entry per CDR3 protein. Of about 83,000 distinct CDR3 sequences listed, under 8% are singletons. This rearrangement joins TRBV3-1 to TRBJ2-3; a possible D gene is TRBD2 (5 bases). This clonotype was obtained from a pool of human donors with HIV. Sequencing was performed on CD45RA+ CD4+ T cells from PBMCs, pooled from several time points, taken from a donor given antiretroviral therapy, either interrupted or continuous. As to subset: naive CD4+ CD45RA+ CD45RO- T cells. The CDR3 nucleotides read TGTGCCAGCAGCCAAGATGGGAGCCGCACAGATACGCAGTATTTT. It codes for CASSQDGSRTDTQYF.